This TCR beta chain derives from a study of cytomegalovirus exposure and HLA in healthy donors. With regard to this clone: The antigen is not known.

Profiled with immunoSEQ multiplex PCR; TCRdb holds only in-frame clones, not every one. Here the sample spans 300,000 to 350,000 clones, 70% to 90% being singletons. Regarding the study as a whole: Overall, some 160 TCR beta chains were annotated as cytomegalovirus-associated. Reports indicated that the classifier achieved high specificity and sensitivity in diagnosing cytomegalovirus status. Under in vitro conditions, three CMV-associated chains were confirmed as specific for CMV antigens.

Germline assignment: CDR1 KGHSH and CDR2 LQKENI. The CDR3 is made up of 15 amino acids. V trimming: 6 bases; J trimming: 7 bases; junction bases outside the gene matches: 9. The sample taken for sequencing was PBMCs. The V and J genes are TRBV18 and TRBJ1-6, with TRBD1 matching over 7 bases. This clonotype was sampled from a man aged 25 to 40 in good health and CMV-seronegative. The CDR3 spells CASSPKDRLNSPLHF. CDR3 DNA sequence: TGTGCCAGCTCCCCTAAGGACAGGTTAAATTCACCCCTCCACTTT.